These T cell receptor beta chains were read from a single sample in a study of cytomegalovirus exposure and HLA in healthy donors. The repertoire was sequenced with immunoSEQ multiplex PCR; TCRdb's copy has only in-frame clones and lacks some. Here the sample spans over 100,000 clones, roughly 72% being singletons. Source material: PBMCs. Source of these receptors: a woman younger than 30 in good health and CMV-seropositive. Each CDR3 is given with its conserved first and last residue. A D gene is named only where the DNA matches it firmly. Part of the rows lack a size; the others show once, few, many or a class for expanded clones.

>TRBJ2-7|TRBV25-1|TRBD2|NA
TGTGCCAGCAGTGAGGCGGGAGACCCCTACGAGCAGTACTTC
CASSEAGDPYEQYF
>TRBJ2-5|TRBV11-2|TRBD2|NA
TGTGCCAGCAAAAGACTAGCGGGAAGCAAAGAGACCCAGTACTTC
CASKRLAGSKETQYF
>TRBJ1-1|TRBV28|NA|NA
TGTGCCAGCAGGTCCATAGTTATGAACACTGAAGCTTTCTTT
CASRSIVMNTEAFF
>TRBJ1-1|TRBV4-1|NA|few
TGCGCCAGCAGCCAAGGACTAGGGCCCAACACTGAAGCTTTCTTT
CASSQGLGPNTEAFF
>TRBJ1-2|TRBV13|TRBD1|few
TGTGCCAGCAGCGGACAGGGCGTTGATAGGACCTTC
CASSGQGVDRTF
>TRBJ2-6|TRBV19|NA|NA
TGTGCCAGTAAAGATACACCCTCTGGGGCCAACGTCCTGACTTTC
CASKDTPSGANVLTF
>TRBJ2-3|TRBV7-8|TRBD2|few
TGTGCCAGCAGCCCCCAGGGCGGCGGGAGGGCTGGCACAGATACGCAGTATTTT
CASSPQGGGRAGTDTQYF
>TRBJ2-1|TRBV7-9|NA|NA
TGTGCCAGCAGCTTAGGGGGACTTCTTATGGCCAATGAGCAGTTCTTC
CASSLGGLLMANEQFF
>TRBJ2-3|TRBV29-1|TRBD2|NA
TGCAGCGTAGCCTCGGGGACTAGCGGCACAGATACGCAGTATTTT
CSVASGTSGTDTQYF
>TRBJ1-1|TRBV10-3|NA|few
TGTGCCATCAGTGAGACGGTAAACACTGAAGCTTTCTTT
CAISETVNTEAFF
>TRBJ2-2|TRBV28|TRBD2|NA
TGTGCCAGCGGCCCCGGGGCGGGAGGATCCGGGGAGCTGTTTTTT
CASGPGAGGSGELFF
>TRBJ2-7|TRBV27|NA|NA
TGTGCCAGCAGTTTTCGCGGACAGCTCGAGCAGTACTTC
CASSFRGQLEQYF
>TRBJ2-7|TRBV7-8|NA|once
TGTGCCAGCAGCTTCCGGCAGGGTCTAATCGAGCAGTACTTC
CASSFRQGLIEQYF
>TRBJ1-2|TRBV18|TRBD1|few
TGTGCCAGCTCACCGACGGACAGGGGGCGCAGCTATGGCTACACCTTC
CASSPTDRGRSYGYTF
>TRBJ1-2|TRBV28|NA|NA
TGTGCCAGCACCCAACAAGCGCGGGGGTTGGGCTATGGCTACACCTTC
CASTQQARGLGYGYTF
>TRBJ2-1|TRBV2|TRBD2|NA
TGTGCCAGCAGTGAAGTCGTAGCGGGGTCGCAGTTCTTC
CASSEVVAGSQFF
>TRBJ2-4|TRBV6-5|TRBD2|many
TGTGCCAGCGGCGGGACTAGCGGAGCCAAAAACATTCAGTACTTC
CASGGTSGAKNIQYF
>TRBJ2-7|TRBV7-8|NA|NA
TGTGCCAGCAGCTTATTCGCAGCCTACGAGCAGTACTTC
CASSLFAAYEQYF
>TRBJ2-7|TRBV4-1|NA|NA
TGCGCCAGCAGCCAAGTCGGACAACCCGCCTACGAGCAGTACTTC
CASSQVGQPAYEQYF
>TRBJ2-5|TRBV27|NA|NA
TGTGCCAGCAGTTCCCAGGGTGTTGGGGAGACCCAGTACTTC
CASSSQGVGETQYF